Here is one T cell receptor (beta chain) with its context. The sample holds one count of this clonotype. Its antigen target is currently unknown. The conserved closing phenylalanine or tryptophan is absent in this CDR3, likely reflecting a read error. Germline trimming: 7 bases from V, 9 bases from J; junction bases outside gene matches: 10. Counting both end residues, the CDR3 totals 14 amino acids. Solely the CDR3 DNA is kept, with 42 bases framed from the first base. Per the germline V gene, SNHLY is the CDR1 and FYNNEI is the CDR2. The sample belongs to a study of blood T cells in healthy people across ages (dated by TCRdb to the mid-2010s). About the full investigation: In model experiments, roughly one uniquely barcoded TCR beta cDNA molecule per two T cells was captured by template switching. To track age-related changes in TCR beta repertoire diversity, the study relied on deep sequencing normalized with unique cDNA molecular identifiers. Four age groups were formed from the donors: young (average approximately 15 years), middle-aged (roughly 38), aged (roughly 56) and long-lived (less than 85). To avoid experimental bias, donors of different ages were spread randomly across the sequencing lanes. Two additional independent replicas of 1 million unique cDNA reads from the same blood draw were analyzed for two donors (one aged 18 to 29 and one aged 80 or older). What the authors observed across the whole study: Because the CMV infection status of the donors was unknown, age-related changes in expanded clonotypes may potentially have been confounded. Compared with the aged group, more naive CD4+ T cells, fewer expanded clones and increased TCR diversity were shown by the long-lived group, suggesting age selection. Observed TCR beta diversity per million T cells fell roughly linearly with age, and a significant reduction was already apparent by age about 43. Since profiling was done on bulk unsorted PBMCs, naive and antigen-experienced compartments could not be conclusively compared. Observed TCR beta diversity correlated strongly with the percentage of naive T cells measured by flow cytometry. Estimates of total diversity based on one million sequenced T cells were considered lower bounds and underestimates.

Library preparation was by 5' RACE. Sequencing was performed on an Illumina HiSeq 2500. A second PCR of about 7 to 12 cycles was performed with a sample-barcoded 5' primer and a J-beta primer mix. Each TCR beta cDNA molecule received a unique molecular identifier from a template-switch 5' adaptor carrying 12 random nucleotides. Each sample yielded at least 3 million CDR3-containing paired-end reads. All of the RNA was converted into first-strand cDNA using the Mint cDNA synthesis kit, with a TRBC-specific oligonucleotide serving as the primer. Following uracil-DNA glycosylase treatment, a first 18-cycle PCR with universal primers M1SS and BC2_uni_R was performed on all cDNA. For the original study's pipeline: For normalization, 1 million high-quality reads, each with a distinct molecular identifier, were randomly selected from each sample. Reads sharing molecular identifiers were discarded rather than binned into consensus sequences. MiTCR, set to a Q25 quality threshold and the strictest error-elimination algorithm, was used for CDR3 identification, clonotype clustering and error correction. A nonparametric unseen species model with Euler transformation was used to estimate a lower bound on total TCR beta diversity. Using fastp at Q25 and MiXCR, TCRdb reprocessed the public reads and kept productive beta chains. One record per CDR3 amino acid sequence lists the most common genes and DNA. TCRdb, not the authors, supplied the V and J calls. The sample table lists 600,000 to 800,000 distinct CDR3 sequences, approximately 52% of them with a count of one. Approximately 13% of the sample is in the top ten clones.

The donors were roughly 40 Caucasian individuals from Russia, aged roughly 6 to 95 years, who were systemically healthy. Around 10 milliliters of peripheral blood were collected from each donor into EDTA-treated Vacutainer tubes. PBMCs were isolated by Ficoll-Paque density-gradient centrifugation, with at least 6 million obtained per sample. Total RNA, at least 6 micrograms per sample, was extracted from PBMCs with Trizol reagent. Naive CD45RAhigh/CD27high T cell percentages were measured by flow cytometry on a PBMC aliquot from every donor. The chain is assembled from TRBV2 and TRBJ2-2; a stretch of 8 junction bases matches TRBD2. This clonotype was sampled from an elderly woman in good health. The sample taken for sequencing was blood. At the DNA level, the sequence is TGTGCCAGCACTCCCGGGGGGGCAGTCAGGGAGCTGTTTGTT. This encodes CASTPGGAVRELFV.